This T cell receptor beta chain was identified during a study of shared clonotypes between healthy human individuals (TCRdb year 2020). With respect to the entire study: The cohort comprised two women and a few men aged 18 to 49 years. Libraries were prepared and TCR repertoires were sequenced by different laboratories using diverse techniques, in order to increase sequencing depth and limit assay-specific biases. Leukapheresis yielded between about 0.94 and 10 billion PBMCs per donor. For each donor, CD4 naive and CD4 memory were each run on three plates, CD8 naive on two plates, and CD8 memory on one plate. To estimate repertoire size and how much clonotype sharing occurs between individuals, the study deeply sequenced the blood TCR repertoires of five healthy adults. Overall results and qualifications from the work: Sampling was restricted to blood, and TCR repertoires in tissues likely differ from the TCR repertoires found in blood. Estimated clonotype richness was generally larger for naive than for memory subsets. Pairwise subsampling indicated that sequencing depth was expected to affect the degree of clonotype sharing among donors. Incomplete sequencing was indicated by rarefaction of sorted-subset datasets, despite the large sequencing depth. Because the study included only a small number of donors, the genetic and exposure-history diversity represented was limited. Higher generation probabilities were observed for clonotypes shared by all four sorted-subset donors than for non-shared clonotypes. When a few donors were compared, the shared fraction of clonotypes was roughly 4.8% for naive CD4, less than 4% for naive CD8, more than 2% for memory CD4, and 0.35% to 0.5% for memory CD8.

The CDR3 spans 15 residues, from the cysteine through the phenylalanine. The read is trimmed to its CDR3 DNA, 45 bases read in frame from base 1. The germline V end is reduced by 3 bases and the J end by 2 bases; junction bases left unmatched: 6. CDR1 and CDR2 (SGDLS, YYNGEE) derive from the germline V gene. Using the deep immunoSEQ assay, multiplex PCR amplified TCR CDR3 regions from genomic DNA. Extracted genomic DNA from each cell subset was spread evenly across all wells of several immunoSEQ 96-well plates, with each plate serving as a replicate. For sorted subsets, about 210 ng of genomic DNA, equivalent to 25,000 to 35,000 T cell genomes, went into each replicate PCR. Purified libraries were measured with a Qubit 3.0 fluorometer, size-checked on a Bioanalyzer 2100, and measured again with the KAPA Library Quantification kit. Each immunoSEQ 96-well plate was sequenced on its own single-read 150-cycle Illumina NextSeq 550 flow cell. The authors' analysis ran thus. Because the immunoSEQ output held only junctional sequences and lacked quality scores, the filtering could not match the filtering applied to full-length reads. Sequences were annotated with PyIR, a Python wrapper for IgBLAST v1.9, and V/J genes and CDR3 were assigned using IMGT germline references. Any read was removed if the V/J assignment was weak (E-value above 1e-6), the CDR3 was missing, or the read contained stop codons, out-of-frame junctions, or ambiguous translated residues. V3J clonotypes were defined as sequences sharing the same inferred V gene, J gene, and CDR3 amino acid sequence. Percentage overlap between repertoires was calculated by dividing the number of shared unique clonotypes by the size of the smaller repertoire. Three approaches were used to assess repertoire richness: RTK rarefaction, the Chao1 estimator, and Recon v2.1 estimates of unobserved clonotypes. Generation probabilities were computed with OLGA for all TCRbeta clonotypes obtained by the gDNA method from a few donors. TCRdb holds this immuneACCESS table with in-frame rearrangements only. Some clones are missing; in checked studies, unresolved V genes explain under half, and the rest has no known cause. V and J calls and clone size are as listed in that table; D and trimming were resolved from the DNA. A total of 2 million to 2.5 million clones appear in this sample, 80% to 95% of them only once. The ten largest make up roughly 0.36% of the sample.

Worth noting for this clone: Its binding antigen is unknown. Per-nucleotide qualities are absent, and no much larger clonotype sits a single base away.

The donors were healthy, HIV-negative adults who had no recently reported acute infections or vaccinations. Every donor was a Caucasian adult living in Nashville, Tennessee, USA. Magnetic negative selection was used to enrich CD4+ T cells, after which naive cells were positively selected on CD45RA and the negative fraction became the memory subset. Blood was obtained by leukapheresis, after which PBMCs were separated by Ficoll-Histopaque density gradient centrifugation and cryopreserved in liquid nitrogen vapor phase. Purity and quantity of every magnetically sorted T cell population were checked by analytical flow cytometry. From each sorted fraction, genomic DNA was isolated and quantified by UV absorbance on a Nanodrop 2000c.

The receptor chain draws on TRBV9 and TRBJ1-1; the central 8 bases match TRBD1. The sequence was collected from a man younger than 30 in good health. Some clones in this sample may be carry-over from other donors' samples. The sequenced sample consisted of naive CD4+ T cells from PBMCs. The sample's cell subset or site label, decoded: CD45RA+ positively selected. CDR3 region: CASSAQGTGNTEAFF. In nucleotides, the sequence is TGTGCCAGCAGCGCTCAGGGGACAGGAAACACTGAAGCTTTCTTT.